This TCR beta chain was sequenced for a study of blood T cell repertoires in COVID-19. Original handling: Using reference gene primer amplification, nucleated cell counts were estimated. Method: immunoSEQ multiplex PCR; TCRdb's copy keeps in-frame clones and lacks some. The V and J calls and clone size were taken over from that table, and D and trimming were inferred from the DNA. The data hold about 140,000 clones, with around four fifths observed a single time. This CDR3 contains 15 residues. V shed 9 bases and J 4 bases; nucleotides not matched to a gene: 10. Germline CDR1 and CDR2: LNHDA and SQIVND (reference sequence). Study members were between about 18 and 100 years old and lived in 20 to 30 US regions. Symptom resolution, clearance, or two negative PCRs marked the recovered donors of Cohort 3.

The sequencing sample was made of PBMCs or T cells enriched from blood (not recorded which). This chain joins TRBV19 and TRBJ2-2; TRBD2 matches at 8 bases. The origin of this receptor is a woman aged 40 to 50 who had recovered from COVID-19. The CDR3, as DNA: TGTGCCAGCCGGGGGTTCGGGAGGGCCACCGGGGAGCTGTTTTTT. Translation: CASRGFGRATGELFF.